A single sample is the source of the 19 T cell receptor beta chains below, sequenced in a study of neoadjuvant anti-PD-1 for oral cavity cancer. Sequencing used immunoSEQ multiplex PCR; TCRdb keeps in-frame clones, though not all of them. The sample carries 7,000 to 9,000 clones, about 62% recorded once. The time point is: after neoadjuvant nivolumab, at surgical resection. The sample in question was PBMCs, obtained after nivolumab (anti-PD-1) treatment. The receptor set was obtained from a person aged 40 to 85 with oral cavity squamous cell carcinoma.

V and J are TRBV19 and TRBJ1-2; no reliable D call. The CDR3 loop spans 13 amino acids. CDR1 LNHDA and CDR2 SQIVND come from the germline V gene (reference sequence). The V end lost 7 bases, the J end lost 0 bases, and 9 bases lay between the germline ends. CDR3 region: CASKRAANYGYTF. DNA for the CDR3: TGTGCCAGTAAGAGGGCAGCTAACTATGGCTACACCTTC.

V usage is TRBV27 and J usage is TRBJ2-3, with 9 bases aligning to TRBD2. Per germline, CDR1 MNHEY and CDR2 SMNVEV (reference sequence). V lost 7 bases, J lost 0 bases, and 11 bases stayed unmatched. This CDR3 region has 17 residues. The DNA for the CDR3 is TGTGCCAGCAACGGAGCGGGGGGTTCCACTAGCACAGATACGCAGTATTTT. Its translation: CASNGAGGSTSTDTQYF.

The chain is built from TRBV7-6 and TRBJ2-2; no reliable D call. CDR1 SGHVS and CDR2 FNYEAQ come from the germline V gene. With 7 bases removed from V and 4 bases from J, the gap between germline ends came to 7 bases. The CDR3 covers 12 residues. The CDR3 DNA reads TGTGCCAGCACCGGTCTCACCGGGGAGCTGTTTTTT. The encoded protein is CASTGLTGELFF.

This chain links TRBV15 with TRBJ2-7; 8 positions match TRBD1. Germline values: CDR1 LNHNV, CDR2 YYDKDF (reference sequence). The CDR3 runs to 14 residues. V shed 8 bases, J shed 6 bases, and the junction held 12 bases outside the gene matches. The CDR3 bases are TGTGCCACCGGAACCGTGGACAGGGTGGGCGAGCAGTACTTC. As protein: CATGTVDRVGEQYF. The entire variable domain, with the rest obtained from reference TRBV15 and TRBJ2-7, is as follows: DAMVIQNPRYQVTQFGKPVTLSCSQTLNHNVMYWYQQKSSQAPKLLFHYYDKDFNNEADTPDNFQSRRPNTSFCFLDIRSPGLGDTAMYLCATGTVDRVGEQYFGPGTRLTVT.

This clone has a single count. The chain links TRBV4-3 to TRBJ1-2; 9 bases line up with TRBD1. J gave up 0 bases and V 6 bases, and 8 bases lay outside the gene matches. The length of the CDR3 is 16 residues. Per the germline V gene, CDR1 is LGHNA and CDR2 is YSLEER. The CDR3 is CASSERQGGSNYGYTF. As DNA, the CDR3 is TGCGCCAGCAGTGAAAGACAGGGGGGTTCTAACTATGGCTACACCTTC.

The chain joins TRBV4-1 to TRBJ1-1, with D unresolved. The ends were cut back, 0 bases at V and 1 base at J, with 9 bases in the middle. In germline, CDR1 is MGHRA, CDR2 YSYEKL. CDR3 size: 15 residues. The CDR3 sequence: CASSQDLAPNTEAFF. The DNA for the CDR3 is TGCGCCAGCAGCCAAGATCTCGCCCCGAACACTGAAGCTTTCTTT.

The chain recombines TRBV2 with TRBJ2-3; D remains ambiguous. This CDR3 is 14 amino acids long. Trimming shortened V by 3 bases and J by 0 bases, and 7 bases separated the two germline ends. Germline V CDR1 and CDR2: SNHLY, FYNNEI. DNA of the CDR3: TGTGCCAGCAGTGACGACACAAGCACAGATACGCAGTATTTT. It codes for CASSDDTSTDTQYF.

The V gene is TRBV4-1, the J gene TRBJ1-1; the D gene is possibly TRBD1 (5 bases). Germline loops: CDR1 MGHRA, CDR2 YSYEKL. This CDR3 region has 14 residues. V dropped 3 bases and J dropped 1 base, with 9 bases sitting between them. CDR3 coding DNA: TGCGCCAGCAGCCAGCAACAGGAGAACACTGAAGCTTTCTTT. It yields the protein CASSQQQENTEAFF.

The chain has TRBV5-5 and TRBJ2-7, with D possibly matching TRBD2 (6 bases). This CDR3 spans 14 amino acids. V was cut by 4 bases and J by 3 bases, with 14 bases left in between. Germline CDR1 is SGHKS and CDR2 is YYEKEE (reference sequence). The CDR3 region is CASSPGGFDYEQYF. The CDR3 DNA is TGTGCCAGCAGCCCTGGGGGGTTCGACTACGAGCAGTACTTC.

V and J are TRBV6-1 and TRBJ2-7, with TRBD2 identical over 10 bases. The CDR3 extends over 14 amino acids. V dropped 5 bases and J dropped 2; count of bases not matched to a gene: 3. Germline V gives CDR1 MNHNS, CDR2 SASEGT. This CDR3 is CASSLAGETYEQYF. CDR3 DNA sequence: TGTGCCAGCAGTCTAGCGGGGGAAACCTACGAGCAGTACTTC.

The V gene is TRBV10-3, the J gene TRBJ1-2; D is possibly TRBD1 (6 bases). Germline CDR1 and CDR2: ENHRY and SYGVKD. Trimming took 7 bases from V and 6 from J, leaving 24 bases between them. This CDR3 has 16 amino acids. The CDR3 DNA reads TGTGCCATCAACTATGGCCTAGAGAACAGGGTAAATGGCTACACCTTC. Translated: CAINYGLENRVNGYTF.

V usage is TRBV11-2 and J usage is TRBJ2-3, with a possible D match to TRBD1 (6 bases). The germline CDR1 and CDR2 sequences are SGHAT and FQNNGV. This CDR3 is 16 amino acids long. The V end lost 3 bases, the J end lost 0 bases, and 13 bases lay between the germline ends. CDR3 region: CASSFTPGHSTDTQYF. DNA of the CDR3: TGTGCCAGCAGCTTTACCCCGGGACATAGCACAGATACGCAGTATTTT.

The genes are TRBV15 and TRBJ1-1; TRBD1 aligns across 7 bases. The CDR3 has 14 amino acids. V lost 3 bases, J lost 11 bases, and 12 bases stayed unmatched. Germline CDR1 LNHNV, CDR2 YYDKDF (reference sequence). CDR3 nucleotides: TGTGCCACCAGCAGGGCAGGGGGAACGGTTGGGGCTTTCTTT. Translating gives CATSRAGGTVGAFF. Full variable domain (missing parts from reference TRBV15 and TRBJ1-1): DAMVIQNPRYQVTQFGKPVTLSCSQTLNHNVMYWYQQKSSQAPKLLFHYYDKDFNNEADTPDNFQSRRPNTSFCFLDIRSPGLGDTAMYLCATSRAGGTVGAFFGQGTRLTVV.

This clone was counted a single time. The chain employs TRBV5-8 and TRBJ1-6; 7 nucleotides align to TRBD1. J gave up 6 bases and V 0 bases, and 6 bases lay outside the gene matches. This CDR3 has 16 residues. The germline V gene has CDR1 SGHTS and CDR2 YDEGEE. The DNA of the CDR3 is TGTGCCAGCAGCTTGGTGGGGACAGAAGCTAATTCACCCCTCCACTTT. The encoded protein is CASSLVGTEANSPLHF.

This CDR3 is CASSLALAGAVDTQYF. DNA for the CDR3: TGTGCCAGCAGCTTGGCATTAGCGGGGGCGGTAGATACGCAGTATTTT. The rearrangement links TRBV5-4 to TRBJ2-3, with 9 bases aligning to TRBD2. In germline, CDR1 is SGHNT, CDR2 YYREEE (reference sequence). With 0 bases clipped from V and 5 bases from J, the junction kept 7 bases outside the gene matches. CDR3 length: 16 amino acids.

This chain joins TRBV5-4 and TRBJ2-2; tentatively, D is TRBD1 or TRBD2 (5 bases each). Germline V gene lookup returns CDR1 SGHNT and CDR2 YYREEE (reference sequence). There are 16 residues in the CDR3. Trimming cost V 0 bases and J 0 bases, with 9 bases left between them. The CDR3 spells CASSLGQGANTGELFF. The CDR3 DNA reads TGTGCCAGCAGCTTGGGGCAGGGAGCGAACACCGGGGAGCTGTTTTTT.

The V call is TRBV7-2, the J call TRBJ2-7; D remains ambiguous. The germline V gene encodes CDR1 SGHTA and CDR2 FQGNSA. V lost 1 base, J lost 0 bases, and 7 bases lay in between. The CDR3 covers 14 residues. CDR3 in amino acids: CASSLGHRSYEQYF. In nucleotides, the CDR3 is TGTGCCAGCAGCTTAGGACACCGCTCCTACGAGCAGTACTTC.

The CDR3: CASSQDPAVTDTQYF. CDR3 nucleotide sequence: TGCGCCAGCAGCCAAGATCCCGCTGTCACAGATACGCAGTATTTT. The chain has TRBV4-3 and TRBJ2-3; D is uncertain. V lost 0 bases, J lost 2 bases, and 9 bases lay in between. This CDR3 region has 15 residues. Germline CDR1 and CDR2: LGHNA and YSLEER.

The rearrangement uses TRBV6-5 and TRBJ1-2, with a tentative D call TRBD1 (5 bases). Germline V CDR1 and CDR2: MNHEY, SVGAGI. The V and J ends lost 5 bases and 6 bases respectively, with 16 bases between them. The CDR3 is 14 residues long. The CDR3 loop reads CASSEWAGRDGYTF. The CDR3 bases are TGTGCCAGCAGTGAATGGGCAGGGAGAGATGGCTACACCTTC.